This T cell receptor (beta chain) was identified during a study of identical twins. Study findings and constraints: It was out-of-frame TCR alpha sharing in monozygotic twins that models underestimated. Conclusions rested on cross-sectional statistics rather than following the same donors.

Template switching, a step in the protocol, added a universal primer site, and cDNA carried unique molecular identifiers. Using its own MiXCR run on the 5' RACE reads, TCRdb lists one record per CDR3 protein. The sample holds around 490,000 distinct CDR3 sequences, around 24% seen once. Germline CDR1 is MNHNS and CDR2 is SASEGT. CDR3 length: 15 amino acids. Trimming cost V 6 bases and J 5 bases; bases outside gene matches: 9. A remark on this clonotype: The antigen is not known.

The sample was also linked to a second study, of yellow fever vaccine responses in identical twins.

V and J are TRBV6-1 and TRBJ2-1, with 8 bases fitting TRBD2. Sequencing was carried out using CD4+ T cells sorted from blood. The receptor comes from a young woman in good health. The DNA of the CDR3 is TGTGCCAGCAGGCCTGCTCTAGCGGGCCACAATGAGCAGTTCTTC. It encodes CASRPALAGHNEQFF.